These 32 T cell receptor beta chains were sequenced from one sample in a study of OX40 agonist ivuxolimab in advanced cancers. The repertoire was sequenced with immunoSEQ multiplex PCR; TCRdb's copy has only in-frame clones and lacks some. There are about 46,000 clones in the sample; roughly 90% occur only once, and 4.9% lies in the top ten. Source: CD4+ or CD8+ T cells sorted from blood, taken in a trial of the OX40 agonist ivuxolimab. The receptors stem from an adult with an advanced solid tumor such as melanoma, head and neck, liver or kidney cancer.

This clone was recorded once. V is TRBV27 and J is TRBJ2-2; TRBD2 matches at 10 bases. This CDR3 is built from 19 residues. Germline-derived CDR1 and CDR2 are MNHEY and SMNVEV (reference sequence). The V segment lost 2 bases and the J segment 7 bases; nucleotides outside the gene matches: 16. The CDR3 sequence: CASSLVMIAGGPGGGELFF. In DNA, the CDR3 is TGTGCCAGCAGTTTAGTCATGATAGCGGGAGGCCCGGGGGGCGGGGAGCTGTTTTTT.

The chain recombines TRBV13 with TRBJ2-3; D is undetermined. CDR3 length: 16 residues. V shed 2 bases and J shed 2 bases, with 14 bases lying between them. The germline V gene encodes CDR1 PRHDT and CDR2 FYEKMQ (reference sequence). CDR3 sequence reads: CASSLRRSQITDTQYF. CDR3 nucleotide sequence: TGTGCCAGCAGCTTAAGGCGCAGTCAAATCACAGATACGCAGTATTTT.

The chain employs TRBV9 and TRBJ1-1; 12 positions match TRBD1. The length of the CDR3 is 20 residues. Germline CDR1 and CDR2: SGDLS and YYNGEE. Unmatched junction bases numbered 18, after V lost 4 bases and J lost 2 bases. For the CDR3, the DNA is TGTGCCAGCAGCCCGCATCAACGACCGGGACAGGGGGCGAAAAACACTGAAGCTTTCTTT. The encoded protein is CASSPHQRPGQGAKNTEAFF.

The gene calls are TRBV7-9 and TRBJ1-1, with D unclear. CDR3 length equals 12 residues. The germline gives CDR1 SEHNR, CDR2 FQNEAQ (reference sequence). V lost 5 bases and J lost 6, with 10 bases in between. The CDR3 here is CASSPGPSEAFF. Here the CDR3 DNA reads TGTGCCAGCAGCCCCGGCCCTTCTGAAGCTTTCTTT.

The gene calls are TRBV28 and TRBJ1-5, with 8 bases matching TRBD1. V trimming: 3 bases; J trimming: 8 bases; junction bases outside the gene matches: 6. This CDR3 spans 14 amino acids. The germline CDR1 and CDR2 sequences are MDHEN and SYDVKM. CDR3 sequence reads: CASSFVQGAEPQHF. In nucleotides, the CDR3 is TGTGCCAGCAGTTTTGTCCAGGGGGCAGAGCCCCAGCATTTT. The variable domain in full, with the rest retrieved from reference TRBV28 and TRBJ1-5, is DVKVTQSSRYLVKRTGEKVFLECVQDMDHENMFWYRQDPGLGLRLIYFSYDVKMKEKGDIPEGYSVSREKKERFSLILESASTNQTSMYLCASSFVQGAEPQHFGDGTRLSIL.

V is TRBV6-4 and J is TRBJ2-6; no clear D. The CDR3 has 14 residues. CDR1 MRHNA and CDR2 SNTAGT come from the germline V gene. The ends were cut back, 0 bases at V and 2 bases at J, with 2 bases in the middle. CDR3 protein: CASSDSAGANVLTF. For the CDR3, the DNA is TGTGCCAGCAGTGACTCTGCTGGGGCCAACGTCCTGACTTTC.

This clone has just one count. The CDR3 sequence is CASSVEREGSTDTQYF. DNA for the CDR3: TGTGCCAGCAGTGTCGAGCGGGAGGGTAGCACAGATACGCAGTATTTT. The rearrangement links TRBV2 to TRBJ2-3; 10 bases are shared with TRBD2. Trimming removed 4 bases from V and 0 bases from J; junction bases left unmatched: 4. The CDR3 totals 16 residues. Germline V gene data show CDR1 as SNHLY and CDR2 as FYNNEI.

The chain combines TRBV6-1 with TRBJ2-1, with 7 bases fitting TRBD2. V shed 1 base, J shed 0 bases, and the junction held 0 bases outside the gene matches. The CDR3 is 15 residues long. Germline loops: CDR1 MNHNS, CDR2 SASEGT. CDR3 sequence reads: CASSEGEGSYNEQFF. The DNA of the CDR3 is TGTGCCAGCAGTGAAGGGGAGGGCTCCTACAATGAGCAGTTCTTC.

The chain employs TRBV28 and TRBJ1-1; 8 bases are shared with TRBD1. CDR3 length equals 12 residues. From germline, CDR1 is MDHEN and CDR2 SYDVKM. V shed 5 bases and J 8 bases; nucleotides not matched to a gene: 4. The CDR3 DNA sequence: TGTGCCAGCAGTACAGGGGGAGCGGAAGCTTTCTTT. It encodes CASSTGGAEAFF.

This clone was seen more than once but under ten times. V and J are TRBV18 and TRBJ2-2; the D gene is possibly TRBD2 (6 bases). The CDR3 contains 16 residues. V was pared by 0 bases and J by 7 bases, with 15 bases between. CDR1 and CDR2 from the germline V gene are KGHSH and LQKENI. For the CDR3, the DNA is TGTGCCAGCTCACCACCGGGCGGAGGGATCAGCGGGGAGCTGTTTTTT. Amino acids: CASSPPGGGISGELFF. The variable domain in full, completed from reference TRBV18 and TRBJ2-2, reads NAGVMQNPRHLVRRRGQEARLRCSPMKGHSHVYWYRQLPEEGLKFMVYLQKENIIDESGMPKERFSAEFPKEGPSILRIQQVVRGDSAAYFCASSPPGGGISGELFFGEGSRLTVL.

The chain is built from TRBV5-6 and TRBJ1-2, with D maybe TRBD1 (5 bases). CDR1 and CDR2 (germline): SGHDT, YYEEEE. Between the trimmed V and J ends, which lost 2 bases and 8 bases, there was a span of 16 bases. CDR3 size: 14 residues. The DNA of the CDR3 is TGTGCCAGCAGCTTTTTCCAGGGCCTAGGGGGCTACACCTTC. It encodes CASSFFQGLGGYTF.

V is TRBV10-2 and J is TRBJ2-7; D gene uncertain. V lost 1 base and J lost 4, with 5 bases in between. Per germline, CDR1 WSHSY and CDR2 SAAADI. The CDR3 contains 12 residues. CDR3 sequence (DNA): TGCGCCAGCAGTGAGTTCGGGTACGAGCAGTACGTC. Protein sequence: CASSEFGYEQYV.

The J gene is TRBJ1-5, the V gene TRBV7-2, with D uncertain. CDR1 SGHTA and CDR2 FQGNSA come from the germline V gene. The V gene lost 3 bases and the J gene lost 4 bases, with 13 bases spanning the gap. CDR3 length: 15 amino acids. The CDR3 DNA follows: TGTGCCAGCAGCTTCAGGCCCCGGGGAAATCAGCCCCAGCATTTT. This codes for CASSFRPRGNQPQHF. The full variable domain, in which reference TRBV7-2 and TRBJ1-5 provide the parts outside the CDR3, is GAGVSQSPSNKVTEKGKDVELRCDPISGHTALYWYRQSLGQGLEFLIYFQGNSAPDKSGLPSDRFSAERTGGSVSTLTIQRTQQEDSAVYLCASSFRPRGNQPQHFGDGTRLSIL.

The chain has TRBV7-9 and TRBJ2-7; D ambiguous. Germline V gene lookup returns CDR1 SEHNR and CDR2 FQNEAQ (reference sequence). V lost 1 base to trimming and J lost 4 bases, with 8 bases between them. The CDR3 is made up of 13 amino acids. CDR3 protein: CASSLVANYEQYF. CDR3 DNA: TGTGCCAGCAGCTTAGTTGCTAATTACGAGCAGTACTTC.

This chain uses TRBV4-1 with TRBJ1-2, with 7 bases identical to TRBD1. The V gene's germline CDR1 is MGHRA and CDR2 YSYEKL. V was pared by 2 bases and J by 4 bases, with 10 bases of the junction left unmatched. The CDR3 is 16 amino acids. CDR3 DNA: TGCGCCAGCAGCCAACCCGGAGGACAGGACTCCTATGGCTACACCTTC. It is translated as CASSQPGGQDSYGYTF.

J is TRBJ2-7 and V is TRBV28; 8 positions match TRBD2. The CDR3 spans 15 residues. The ends lost 7 bases at V and 2 bases at J; junction bases unmatched: 10. Per germline, CDR1 MDHEN and CDR2 SYDVKM. CDR3 sequence (DNA): TGTGCCAGCACTCCTTGGCCAGCGGGGGCCTACGAGCAGTACTTC. Its translation: CASTPWPAGAYEQYF.

This clone was seen once. The J gene is TRBJ2-1, the V gene TRBV4-1; 15 bases are a match to TRBD2. Per the germline V gene, CDR1 is MGHRA and CDR2 is YSYEKL. The CDR3 consists of 16 residues. J was trimmed by 5 bases and V by 6 bases; bases with no gene match: 5. CDR3 nucleotide sequence: TGCGCCAGCAGACGAGGACTAGCGGGGGGGGACAATGAGCAGTTCTTC. Residues: CASRRGLAGGDNEQFF.

This chain joins TRBV30 and TRBJ1-1, with 7 nucleotides matching TRBD1. Germline trimming cut 5 bases from V and 3 bases from J; bases unmatched to any gene: 12. CDR1 is GTSNPN and CDR2 is SVGIG in the germline V gene (reference sequence). The CDR3 has 15 amino acids. CDR3 coding DNA: TGTGCCTGGGCCGGAATCCGGGACAGTGACACTGAAGCTTTCTTT. Its translation is CAWAGIRDSDTEAFF.

This chain uses TRBV13 with TRBJ2-1, with 8 positions matching TRBD2. The CDR3 spans 17 residues. V lost 1 base to trimming and J lost 0 bases; unmatched junction nucleotides: 5. Germline assignment: CDR1 PRHDT and CDR2 FYEKMQ (reference sequence). In DNA form, the CDR3 reads TGTGCCAGCAGCTTAGAGAACGGGAGGGCCTCCTACAATGAGCAGTTCTTC. Protein sequence: CASSLENGRASYNEQFF.

In its sample, this clone was seen once. This chain uses TRBV2 with TRBJ1-5, with TRBD1 matching over 7 bases. Per germline, CDR1 SNHLY and CDR2 FYNNEI. Trimming cost V 5 bases and J 3 bases; bases outside gene matches: 4. CDR3 length equals 14 residues. The CDR3 protein is CASSFTGDNQPQHF. The CDR3 coding sequence is TGTGCCAGCAGTTTTACAGGGGACAATCAGCCCCAGCATTTT.

The chain joins TRBV6-5 to TRBJ2-1, with D possibly TRBD2 on 6 matching bases. This CDR3 has 13 residues. Germline CDR1 MNHEY, CDR2 SVGAGI. The V and J ends lost 2 bases and 7 bases respectively, with 9 bases between them. The CDR3 nucleotides read TGTGCCAGCAGTTACGGGGGGACGAATGAGCAGTTCTTC. As protein: CASSYGGTNEQFF.

The count of this clone is one. The CDR3 is CATSRGLNEKLFF. The CDR3 nucleotides are TGCGCCACCTCAAGGGGCCTTAATGAAAAACTGTTTTTT. V gene TRBV4-1 combines with J gene TRBJ1-4, with D perhaps TRBD1 (5 bases). This CDR3 has 13 residues. V lost 10 bases, J lost 4 bases, and 13 bases lay in between. Germline CDR1 and CDR2: MGHRA and YSYEKL.

The rearrangement links TRBV10-3 to TRBJ1-5; 7 bases agree with TRBD1. After removal of 2 bases from V and 5 bases from J, the junction contained 9 bases not matched to a gene. Germline lookup yields CDR1 ENHRY and CDR2 SYGVKD. The length of the CDR3 is 16 residues. In nucleotides, the CDR3 is TGTGCCATCAGTGAGACCCGGGACAGTAAATATCAGCCCCAGCATTTT. Its translation: CAISETRDSKYQPQHF.

The chain has TRBV6-5 and TRBJ1-1; 7 bases align to TRBD1. In germline, CDR1 is MNHEY, CDR2 SVGAGI. The CDR3 has 15 amino acids. V lost 8 bases to trimming and J lost 0 bases; unmatched junction nucleotides: 9. In DNA, the CDR3 is TGTGCCAGCCAGGACAGGAGCATTATGAACACTGAAGCTTTCTTT. Translation: CASQDRSIMNTEAFF.

This chain links TRBV6-5 with TRBJ2-1; 10 nucleotides line up with TRBD2. Germline assignment: CDR1 MNHEY and CDR2 SVGAGI. V dropped 5 bases and J dropped 4; count of bases not matched to a gene: 5. There are 15 residues in the CDR3. CDR3 amino acids: CASSALAGQYNEQFF. CDR3 in DNA: TGTGCCAGCAGTGCACTAGCGGGGCAATACAATGAGCAGTTCTTC.

The chain recombines TRBV9 with TRBJ2-7, with 10 bases aligning to TRBD2. In germline, CDR1 is SGDLS, CDR2 YYNGEE. CDR3 size: 17 residues. The V gene end was trimmed by 2 bases and the J gene end by 4 bases; junction bases not matched to a gene: 12. The CDR3 DNA reads TGTGCCAGCAGCGTGGGAGGAGGTAGCGGGAGGAGTTACGAGCAGTACTTC. Translated, it gives CASSVGGGSGRSYEQYF.

CDR3 region: CASSQESSGRDTQYF. In DNA form, the CDR3 reads TGCGCCAGCAGCCAAGAGTCTAGCGGGAGAGATACGCAGTATTTT. The rearrangement joins TRBV4-1 to TRBJ2-3, with 10 bases fitting TRBD2. V lost 0 bases and J lost 5; bases outside the gene matches: 2. This CDR3 contains 15 residues. Germline V gene data show CDR1 as MGHRA and CDR2 as YSYEKL.

The chain employs TRBV19 and TRBJ1-5; D is uncertain. V lost 3 bases to trimming and J lost 2 bases, with 8 bases between them. There are 14 residues in the CDR3. The germline CDR1 and CDR2 sequences are LNHDA and SQIVND (reference sequence). The CDR3 sequence: CASSILGGNQPQHF. Written as DNA, the CDR3 is TGTGCCAGTAGTATCTTGGGTGGCAATCAGCCCCAGCATTTT. The full variable domain, rest sourced from reference TRBV19 and TRBJ1-5, is DGGITQSPKYLFRKEGQNVTLSCEQNLNHDAMYWYRQDPGQGLRLIYYSQIVNDFQKGDIAEGYSVSREKKESFPLTVTSAQKNPTAFYLCASSILGGNQPQHFGDGTRLSIL.

This chain joins TRBV7-3 and TRBJ2-3, with 7 bases aligning to TRBD2. The CDR3 is made up of 12 amino acids. The V and J ends lost 4 bases and 8 bases, in that order; junction bases with no gene match: 3. CDR1 and CDR2 from the germline V gene are SGHTA and FQGTGA. CDR3 sequence reads: CASSSGGSTQYF. In nucleotides, the CDR3 is TGTGCCAGCAGCTCGGGGGGAAGTACGCAGTATTTT.

This clone was observed a few times. The V and J genes are TRBV11-2 and TRBJ1-2; maybe TRBD1 (6 bases). Germline V gene lookup returns CDR1 SGHAT and CDR2 FQNNGV. The ends were cut back, 1 base at V and 5 bases at J, with 8 bases in the middle. The CDR3 is made up of 13 amino acids. Written as DNA, the CDR3 is TGTGCCAGCAGCTTAGGACAGGATTATGGCTACACCTTC. Translated: CASSLGQDYGYTF.

The chain joins TRBV5-8 to TRBJ1-2, with D possibly matching TRBD1 (6 bases). Per germline, CDR1 SGHTS and CDR2 YDEGEE. V was shortened by 4 bases and J by 0 bases, with 16 bases between the two germline ends. The CDR3 is 16 amino acids. CDR3 bases: TGTGCCAGCAGCACAACAGGGATTTCTGCTAACTATGGCTACACCTTC. Amino acid sequence: CASSTTGISANYGYTF.

A remark on this clone: At one end the junction does not follow the germline gene, possibly because of a read error. This chain links TRBV7-9 with TRBJ1-1; D is possibly TRBD1 (6 bases). The CDR3 covers 13 residues. The V gene's germline CDR1 is SEHNR and CDR2 FQNEAQ (reference sequence). This CDR3 reads CASSLASLVEGGF. CDR3 coding DNA: TGTGCCAGCAGCTTAGCGTCGTTGGTGGAGGGGGGATTT. Filled out from reference TRBV7-9 and TRBJ1-1, the complete variable domain reads DTGVSQNPRHKITKRGQNVTFRCDPISEHNRLYWYRQTLGQGPEFLTYFQNEAQLEKSRLLSDRFSAERPKGSFSTLEIQRTEQGDSAMYLCASSLASLVEGGFGQGTRLTVV.